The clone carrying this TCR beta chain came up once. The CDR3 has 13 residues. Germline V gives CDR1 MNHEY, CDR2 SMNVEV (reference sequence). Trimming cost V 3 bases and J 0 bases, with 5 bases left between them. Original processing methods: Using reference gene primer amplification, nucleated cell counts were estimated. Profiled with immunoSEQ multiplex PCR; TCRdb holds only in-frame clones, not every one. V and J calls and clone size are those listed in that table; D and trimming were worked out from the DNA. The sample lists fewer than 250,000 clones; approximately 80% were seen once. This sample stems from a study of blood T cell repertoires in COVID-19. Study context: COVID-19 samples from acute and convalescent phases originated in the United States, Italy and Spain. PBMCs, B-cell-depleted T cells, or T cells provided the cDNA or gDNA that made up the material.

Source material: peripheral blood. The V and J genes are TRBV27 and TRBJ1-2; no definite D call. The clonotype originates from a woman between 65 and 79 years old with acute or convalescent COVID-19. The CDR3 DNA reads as TGTGCCAGCAGTTTCGGTCCTAACTATGGCTACACCTTC. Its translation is CASSFGPNYGYTF.